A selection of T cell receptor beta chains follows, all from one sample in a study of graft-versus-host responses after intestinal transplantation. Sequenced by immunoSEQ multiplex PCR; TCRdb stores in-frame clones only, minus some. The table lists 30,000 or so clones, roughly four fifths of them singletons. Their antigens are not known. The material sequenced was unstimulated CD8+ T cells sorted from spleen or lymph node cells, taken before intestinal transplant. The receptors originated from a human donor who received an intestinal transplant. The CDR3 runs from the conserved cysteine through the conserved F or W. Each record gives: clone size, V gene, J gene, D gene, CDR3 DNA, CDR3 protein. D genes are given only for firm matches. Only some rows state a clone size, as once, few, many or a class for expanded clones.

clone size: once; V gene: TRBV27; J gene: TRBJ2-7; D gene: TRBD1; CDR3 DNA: TGTGCCAGCACCACAGGGGAGTACTCGGGGGAGCAGTACTTC; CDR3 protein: CASTTGEYSGEQYF
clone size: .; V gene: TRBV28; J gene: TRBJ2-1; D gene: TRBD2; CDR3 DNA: TGTGCCAGCAGTCCGGGACTAGCATTTACTGAGCAGTTCTTC; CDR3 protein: CASSPGLAFTEQFF
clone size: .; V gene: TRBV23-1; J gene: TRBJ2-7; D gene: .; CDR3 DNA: TGCGCCAGCAGTCAGGAGGGGACAGATACCTACGAGCAGTACTTC; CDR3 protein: CASSQEGTDTYEQYF
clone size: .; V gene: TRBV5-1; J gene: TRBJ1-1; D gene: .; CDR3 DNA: TGCGCCAGCAGCAACAGGGCCATGAACACTGAAGCTTTCTTT; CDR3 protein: CASSNRAMNTEAFF
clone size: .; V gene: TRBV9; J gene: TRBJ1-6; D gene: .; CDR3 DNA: TGTGCCAGCAGCGTGCGAGGATATAATTCACCCCTCCACTTT; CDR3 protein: CASSVRGYNSPLHF
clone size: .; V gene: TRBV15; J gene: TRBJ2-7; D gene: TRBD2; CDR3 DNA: TGTGCCACCAGCAGAGTCAGCGGGAGTGGCACCTACGAGCAGTACTTC; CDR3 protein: CATSRVSGSGTYEQYF
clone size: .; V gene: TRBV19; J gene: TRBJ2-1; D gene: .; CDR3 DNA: TGTGCCAGTAGCGGCGAGCGAGAGGCCTACAATGAGCAGTTCTTC; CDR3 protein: CASSGEREAYNEQFF
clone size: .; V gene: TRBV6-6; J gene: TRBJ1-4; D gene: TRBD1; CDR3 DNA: TGTGCCAGCAGTTCCCGACAGGGATTGGCTAATGAAAAACTGTTTTTT; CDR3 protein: CASSSRQGLANEKLFF
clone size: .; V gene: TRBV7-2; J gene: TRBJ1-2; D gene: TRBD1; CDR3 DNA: TGTGCCAGCAGCTACGGACAGGGGGGAAGCTATGGCTACACCTTC; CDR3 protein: CASSYGQGGSYGYTF
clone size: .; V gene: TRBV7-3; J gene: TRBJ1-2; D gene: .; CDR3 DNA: TGTGCCAGCAGCCCCGCAGGAGGGGACTGGTATGGCTACACCTTC; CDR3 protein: CASSPAGGDWYGYTF
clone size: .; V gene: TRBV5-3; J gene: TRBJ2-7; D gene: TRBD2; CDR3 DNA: TGTGCCAGAAGCTCGGACAGGCTGAGACTAGCGGGAGGGCCATGGACCGAGCAGTACTTC; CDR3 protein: CARSSDRLRLAGGPWTEQYF
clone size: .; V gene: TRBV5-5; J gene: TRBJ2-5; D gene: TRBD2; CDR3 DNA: TGTGCCAGCAGTCTCGTGCGGGGGTCCCAAGAGACCCAGTACTTC; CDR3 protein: CASSLVRGSQETQYF
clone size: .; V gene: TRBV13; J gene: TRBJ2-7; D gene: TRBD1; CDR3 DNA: TGTGCCAGCAGCTCCACGGGACAGGTCTACGAGCAGTACTTC; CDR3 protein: CASSSTGQVYEQYF
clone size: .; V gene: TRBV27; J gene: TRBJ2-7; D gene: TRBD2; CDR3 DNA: TGTGCCAGCAGTTTACTAGCGGGAAGGCCCTACGAGCAGTACTTC; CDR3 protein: CASSLLAGRPYEQYF
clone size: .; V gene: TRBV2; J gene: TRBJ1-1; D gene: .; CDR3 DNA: TGTGCCAGCAGTGAAGCGCTTCGGAGAGGGATGAACACTGAAGCTTTCTTT; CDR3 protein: CASSEALRRGMNTEAFF
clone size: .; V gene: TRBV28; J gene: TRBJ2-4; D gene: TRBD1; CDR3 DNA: TGTGCCACCCAGGGACAGGGCTGGGACATTCAGTACTTC; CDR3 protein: CATQGQGWDIQYF
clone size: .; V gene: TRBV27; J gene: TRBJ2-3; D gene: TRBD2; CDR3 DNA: TGTGCCAGCAGTGATCTAGCGGGGGGGGGAGATACGCAGTATTTT; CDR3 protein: CASSDLAGGGDTQYF
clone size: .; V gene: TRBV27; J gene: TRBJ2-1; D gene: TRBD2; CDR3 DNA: TGTGCCAGCAGTTCAGGACTAGCGGGGGGCCCACGGTTCTTC; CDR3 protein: CASSSGLAGGPRFF
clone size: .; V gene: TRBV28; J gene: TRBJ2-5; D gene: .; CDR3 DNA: TGTGCCAGCAGTACAGGGCGGGAGGAGACCCAGTACTTC; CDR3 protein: CASSTGREETQYF
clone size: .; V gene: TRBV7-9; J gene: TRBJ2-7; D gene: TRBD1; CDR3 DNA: TGTGCCAGCAGCTCGACGGACAGGGACTCCTACGAGCAGTACTTC; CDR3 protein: CASSSTDRDSYEQYF
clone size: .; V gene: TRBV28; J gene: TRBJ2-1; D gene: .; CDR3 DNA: TGTGCCAGCAGTTTGGTATTGGCTAGAGATGAGCAGTTCTTC; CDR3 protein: CASSLVLARDEQFF
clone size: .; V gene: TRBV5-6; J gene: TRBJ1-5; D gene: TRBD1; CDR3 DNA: TGTGCCAGCAGCTTTGAGGGACAGCATCAGCCCCAGCATTTT; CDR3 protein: CASSFEGQHQPQHF
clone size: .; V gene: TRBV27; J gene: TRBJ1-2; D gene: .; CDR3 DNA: TGTGCCAGCAGTCAACAGGCGCATCTAAACTATGGCTACACCTTC; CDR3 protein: CASSQQAHLNYGYTF
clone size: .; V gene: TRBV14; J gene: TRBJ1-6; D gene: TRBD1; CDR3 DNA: TGTGCCAGCAGCCATGGGACAGGGGAATTGGGATCACCCCTCCACTTT; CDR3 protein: CASSHGTGELGSPLHF
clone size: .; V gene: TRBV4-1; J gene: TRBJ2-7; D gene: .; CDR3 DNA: TGCGCCAGCAGCCCCCCCGCAGGGCGCGAGCAGTACTTC; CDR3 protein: CASSPPAGREQYF
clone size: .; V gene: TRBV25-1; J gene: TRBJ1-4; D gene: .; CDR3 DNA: TGTGCCAGCAGTGTCCCCTCCTCAGGGGAGGAAAAACTGTTTTTT; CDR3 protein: CASSVPSSGEEKLFF
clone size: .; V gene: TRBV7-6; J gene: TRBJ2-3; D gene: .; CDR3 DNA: TGTGCCAGCAGCTTTGAGGGCGGGGGCACAGATACGCAGTATTTT; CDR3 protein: CASSFEGGGTDTQYF
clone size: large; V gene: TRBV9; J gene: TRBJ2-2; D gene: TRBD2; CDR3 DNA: TGTGCCAGCAACCCCGGGACTATGAACACCGGGGAGCTGTTTTTT; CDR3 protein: CASNPGTMNTGELFF
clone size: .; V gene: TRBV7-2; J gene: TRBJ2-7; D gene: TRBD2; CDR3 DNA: TGTGCCAGCAGCTTAGCCCTAGCGGGTTACCCCTACGAGCAGTACTTC; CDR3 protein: CASSLALAGYPYEQYF
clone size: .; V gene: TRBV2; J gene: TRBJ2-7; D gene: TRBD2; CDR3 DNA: TGTGCCAGCAGAGTGACTAGCGCCTACGAGCAGTACTTC; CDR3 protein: CASRVTSAYEQYF
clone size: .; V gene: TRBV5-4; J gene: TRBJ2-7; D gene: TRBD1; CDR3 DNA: TGTGCCAGCAGCCGCGGACAGGGGGCCTCCTACGAGCAGTACTTC; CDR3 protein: CASSRGQGASYEQYF
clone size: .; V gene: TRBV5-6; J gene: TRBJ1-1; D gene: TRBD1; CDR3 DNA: TGTGCCAGCAGCTCCGGACAGGGGAACACTGAAGCTTTCTTT; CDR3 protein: CASSSGQGNTEAFF
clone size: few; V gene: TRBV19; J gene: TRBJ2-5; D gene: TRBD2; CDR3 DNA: TGTGCCAGTGCCGGGGGGGGCCCACAAGAGACCCAGTACTTC; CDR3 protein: CASAGGGPQETQYF
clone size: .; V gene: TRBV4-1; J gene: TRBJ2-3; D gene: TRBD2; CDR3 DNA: TGCGCCAGCAGCCAGGCGGGAGGCACAGATACGCAGTATTTT; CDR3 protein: CASSQAGGTDTQYF
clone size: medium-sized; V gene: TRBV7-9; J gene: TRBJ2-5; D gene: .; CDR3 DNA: TGTGCCAGCAGCCCAGGGGTTAGCAGAGAGACCCAGTACTTC; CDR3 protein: CASSPGVSRETQYF
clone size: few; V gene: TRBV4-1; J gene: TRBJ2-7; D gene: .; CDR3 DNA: TGCGCCAGCAGCCAAGTCGAGGACTACGAGCAGTACTTC; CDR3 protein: CASSQVEDYEQYF
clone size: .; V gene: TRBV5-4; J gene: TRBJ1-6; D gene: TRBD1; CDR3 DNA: TGTGCCAGCAGGCGACAGGGGGATAATTCACCCCTCCACTTT; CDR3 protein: CASRRQGDNSPLHF
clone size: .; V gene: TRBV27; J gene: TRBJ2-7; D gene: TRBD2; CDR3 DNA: TGTGCCAGCAGTCCGGGACTAGCTTTATACGAGCAGTACTTC; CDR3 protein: CASSPGLALYEQYF
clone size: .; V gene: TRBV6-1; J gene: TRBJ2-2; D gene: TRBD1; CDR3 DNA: TGTGCCATCAGTCCACAGGGGGCGCACACCGGGGAGCTGTTTTTT; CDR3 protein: CAISPQGAHTGELFF
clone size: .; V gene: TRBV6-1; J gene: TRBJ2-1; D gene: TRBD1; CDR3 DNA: TGTGCCAGCAGTGAAGCGCGGGGGACAGGGAACGTCAATGAGCAGTTCTTC; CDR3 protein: CASSEARGTGNVNEQFF
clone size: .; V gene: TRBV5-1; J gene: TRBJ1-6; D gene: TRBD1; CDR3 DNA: TGCGCCAGCAGCTTGGACAGGGGTTTCTATAATTCACCCCTCCACTTT; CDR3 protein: CASSLDRGFYNSPLHF
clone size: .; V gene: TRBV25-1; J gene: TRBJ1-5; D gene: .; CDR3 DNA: TGTGCCAGCAGTGAAGCCCCGGTTGGTAGCAATCAGCCCCAGCATTTT; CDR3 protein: CASSEAPVGSNQPQHF
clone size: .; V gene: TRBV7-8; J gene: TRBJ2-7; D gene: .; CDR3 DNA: TGTGCCAGCAGCTACTCTCGCTCCCGCGGCTTGAGATTCGAGCAGTACTTC; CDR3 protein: CASSYSRSRGLRFEQYF
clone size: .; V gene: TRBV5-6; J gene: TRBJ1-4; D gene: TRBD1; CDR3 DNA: TGTGCCAGCAATCTTATGACAGGGGGCGATGAAAAACTGTTTTTT; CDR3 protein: CASNLMTGGDEKLFF
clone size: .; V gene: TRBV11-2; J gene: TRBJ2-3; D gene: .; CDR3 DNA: TGTGCCAGCAGCCCCTCGGCCGGGACAGATACGCAGTATTTT; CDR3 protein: CASSPSAGTDTQYF
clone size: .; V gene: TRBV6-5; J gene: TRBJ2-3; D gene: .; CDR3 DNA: TGTGCCAGCAGTTACTCCGGAGGGACTACAGATACGCAGTATTTT; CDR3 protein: CASSYSGGTTDTQYF